These 21 T cell receptor beta chains came from one sample sequenced in a study of naive and memory T cell subsets. The library had UMIs added by 3' ligation of an oligonucleotide to TCR cDNA. Four PCR rounds used nested alpha and beta constant region primers plus the SP2 primer. TCRdb reprocessed the 5' RACE reads with MiXCR, giving one entry per CDR3 protein. Of about 59,000 distinct CDR3 sequences listed, approximately 8% were seen once; the top ten hold 19%. The receptor source for this set is a female donor in good health.

J is TRBJ1-4 and V is TRBV29-1, with TRBD1 matching 7 bases. Germline CDR1 is SQVTM and CDR2 is ANQGSEA. Germline trimming cut 7 bases from V and 5 bases from J; bases unmatched to any gene: 7. The CDR3 has 13 amino acids. This chain's CDR3 is CSAWTGPNEKLFF. CDR3 sequence (DNA): TGCAGCGCCTGGACAGGACCGAATGAAAAACTGTTTTTT.

This clonotype was recorded a few times. This chain uses TRBV10-3 with TRBJ2-1; unclear D gene. The germline V and J ends were trimmed by 7 bases and 0 bases, with 10 bases remaining between them. From germline, CDR1 is ENHRY and CDR2 SYGVKD. The CDR3 is 14 amino acids. The CDR3 protein is CAITDGSSYNEQFF. In nucleotides, the CDR3 is TGTGCCATCACCGACGGTAGCTCCTACAATGAGCAGTTCTTC.

The table lists this clonotype with a few counts. V is TRBV30 and J is TRBJ1-5, with D unresolved. This CDR3 has 13 residues. The ends were cut back, 0 bases at V and 4 bases at J, with 7 bases in the middle. Germline CDR1 and CDR2: GTSNPN and SVGIG (reference sequence). The CDR3 reads CAWSVEGNQPQHF. As DNA, the CDR3 is TGTGCCTGGAGTGTCGAGGGTAATCAGCCCCAGCATTTT.

This clonotype has only a few counts. The V and J genes are TRBV28 and TRBJ1-4, with a possible D match to TRBD1 (5 bases). The germline gives CDR1 MDHEN, CDR2 SYDVKM. The CDR3 is made up of 14 amino acids. V was clipped by 7 bases and J by 10 bases, with 19 bases between them. CDR3 in amino acids: CASTLGARRGKLFF. The CDR3 DNA reads as TGTGCCAGCACCTTAGGGGCGCGGCGTGGAAAACTGTTTTTT.

This clonotype was seen repeatedly, ten times or more. This chain uses TRBV2 with TRBJ2-1; D is unresolved. V gave up 3 bases and J gave up 9 bases, with 6 bases separating them. CDR1 is SNHLY and CDR2 is FYNNEI in the germline V gene. The CDR3 extends over 11 amino acids. This chain's CDR3 is CASSDWGEQFF. The DNA for the CDR3 is TGTGCCAGCAGTGATTGGGGTGAGCAGTTCTTC.

CDR3 sequence (DNA): TGTGCCAGCAGTTGGTCCGATAACTATGGCTACACCTTC. Its protein product is CASSWSDNYGYTF. V and J are TRBV6-6 and TRBJ1-2; unclear D gene. CDR1 and CDR2 from the germline V gene are MNHNY and SVGAGI (reference sequence). Trimming cost V 4 bases and J 1 base, with 7 bases left between them. The CDR3 contains 13 residues.

The chain employs TRBV21-1 and TRBJ2-1. TRBV21-1 is a documented pseudogene. This CDR3 comprises 15 residues. The CDR3 protein is CASSKTSDSFNEQFF. DNA of the CDR3: TGTGCCAGCAGCAAGACCTCTGACTCCTTCAATGAGCAGTTCTTC.

This clonotype was seen ten or more times. The gene calls are TRBV28 and TRBJ1-1; 8 bases are a match to TRBD1. CDR1 is MDHEN, CDR2 SYDVKM, per germline. The CDR3 loop spans 15 amino acids. The V gene end was trimmed by 6 bases and the J gene end by 1 base; junction bases not matched to a gene: 7. The CDR3 is CASRHDRGWNTEAFF. In nucleotides, the CDR3 is TGTGCCAGCAGACATGACAGGGGTTGGAACACTGAAGCTTTCTTT.

This clonotype was picked up many times. The CDR3 protein is CASSSPGHANTEAFF. The DNA for the CDR3 is TGTGCCAGCAGCTCTCCGGGACACGCGAACACTGAAGCTTTCTTT. The chain joins TRBV5-6 to TRBJ1-1, with D possibly being TRBD1 (6 bases). CDR1 is SGHDT, CDR2 YYEEEE, per germline. The CDR3 extends over 15 amino acids. Trimming took off 3 bases at V and 1 base at J, with 13 bases between the two ends.

This clonotype showed up many times. V gene TRBV5-4 combines with J gene TRBJ1-1; D may be TRBD1 (5 bases). The CDR3 totals 14 residues. CDR1 and CDR2 (germline): SGHNT, YYREEE (reference sequence). Trimming pared 0 bases from V and 4 bases from J, leaving 10 bases between. The CDR3 sequence is CASSLGGRGTEAFF. The CDR3 bases are TGTGCCAGCAGCTTGGGGGGCCGGGGCACTGAAGCTTTCTTT.

The chain employs TRBV5-1 and TRBJ2-7; the D gene is possibly TRBD2 (5 bases). V dropped 4 bases and J dropped 2 bases, with 13 bases sitting between them. The CDR3 is 14 residues long. Germline CDR1 reads SGHRS; CDR2 reads YFSETQ. CDR3 DNA: TGCGCCAGCAGCACCCTCGACTACCCCTACGAGCAGTACTTC. Its protein product is CASSTLDYPYEQYF.

The chain uses TRBV4-1 and TRBJ1-1, with D perhaps matching TRBD1 (6 bases). CDR3 length: 13 amino acids. Germline V gene sequence: CDR1 MGHRA, CDR2 YSYEKL. The ends were cut back, 5 bases at V and 7 bases at J, with 14 bases in the middle. The CDR3 reads CASSVGQGLEAFF. CDR3 DNA: TGCGCCAGCAGCGTGGGACAAGGCCTTGAAGCTTTCTTT.

This clonotype has more than one count but fewer than ten. J is TRBJ2-7 and V is TRBV7-6; D unresolved. The CDR3 consists of 16 residues. Germline CDR1 SGHVS, CDR2 FNYEAQ. V was trimmed by 0 bases and J by 4 bases, leaving 16 bases between them. This CDR3 is CASSLAQWGIAYEQYF. DNA of the CDR3: TGTGCCAGCAGCTTAGCGCAATGGGGTATAGCTTACGAGCAGTACTTC.

This clonotype was seen a few times. J is TRBJ1-1 and V is TRBV12-3 or TRBV12-4; TRBD1 matches at 8 bases. CDR3 size: 12 residues. With 5 bases clipped from V and 10 bases from J, the junction kept 6 bases outside the gene matches. CDR3 in amino acids: CASSPRTGRAFF. The CDR3 nucleotides read TGTGCCAGCAGTCCTAGGACAGGGCGAGCTTTCTTT.

This clonotype has a handful of counts. V usage is TRBV7-2 and J usage is TRBJ1-3, with 7 bases aligning to TRBD1. The CDR3 totals 17 residues. Losses at the gene ends were 0 bases for V and 0 bases for J; bases not matched to a gene: 5. Germline V lookup: CDR1 SGHTA, CDR2 FQGNSA. CDR3 residues: CASSLATGPSSGNTIYF. As DNA, the CDR3 is TGTGCCAGCAGCTTAGCGACAGGGCCGAGCTCTGGAAACACCATATATTTT.

The chain links TRBV27 to TRBJ1-2; 10 bases are shared with TRBD1. Trimming cost V 8 bases and J 0 bases; bases outside gene matches: 6. Germline V lookup: CDR1 MNHEY, CDR2 SMNVEV (reference sequence). CDR3 length equals 15 residues. This CDR3 reads CASRYGQGANYGYTF. The CDR3 nucleotides are TGTGCCAGCCGTTACGGACAGGGGGCTAACTATGGCTACACCTTC.

This sequence joins TRBV29-1 and TRBJ2-1; D may be TRBD1 or TRBD2 (5 bases each). The CDR3 extends over 15 amino acids. Trimming pared 3 bases from V and 2 bases from J, leaving 14 bases between. The germline V gene encodes CDR1 SQVTM and CDR2 ANQGSEA. The CDR3 DNA is TGCAGCGTTGAGGGACGGGGATCAACCTACAATGAGCAGTTCTTC. Translating gives CSVEGRGSTYNEQFF.

The genes are TRBV30 and TRBJ2-3, with TRBD2 identical over 10 bases. The V gene end was trimmed by 1 base and the J gene end by 5 bases; junction bases not matched to a gene: 6. Per the germline V gene, CDR1 is GTSNPN and CDR2 is SVGIG (reference sequence). The CDR3 covers 15 residues. CDR3 region: CAWSGLAGGLDTQYF. The DNA of the CDR3 is TGTGCCTGGAGTGGGTTAGCGGGGGGATTAGATACGCAGTATTTT.

The sample holds a few counts of this clonotype. The chain employs TRBV4-1 and TRBJ2-3, with a tentative D call TRBD1 (6 bases). This CDR3 comprises 15 residues. Per the germline V gene, CDR1 is MGHRA and CDR2 is YSYEKL. The germline V and J ends were trimmed by 1 base and 2 bases, with 10 bases remaining between them. The CDR3 DNA reads TGCGCCAGCAGCCAAGTACAGGGCGTCACAGATACGCAGTATTTT. It encodes CASSQVQGVTDTQYF.

In this sample, this clonotype turned up many times. V is TRBV19 and J is TRBJ2-1, with D perhaps TRBD2 (5 bases). The germline V and J ends were trimmed by 5 bases and 8 bases, with 13 bases remaining between them. CDR3 length: 13 residues. The germline CDR1 and CDR2 sequences are LNHDA and SQIVND (reference sequence). CDR3 region: CASSPREWDEQFF. DNA of the CDR3: TGTGCCAGTAGTCCGAGGGAGTGGGATGAGCAGTTCTTC.

In its sample, this clonotype was seen many times. The chain employs TRBV28 and TRBJ1-2, with TRBD1 as a possible D gene (5 bases). The CDR3 spans 15 residues. Germline V CDR1 and CDR2: MDHEN, SYDVKM. Trimming shortened V by 4 bases and J by 5 bases, and 17 bases separated the two germline ends. The CDR3, as DNA: TGTGCCAGCAGTTCAGGGTCCGCCCAAAGTTATGGCTACACCTTC. This encodes CASSSGSAQSYGYTF.